This T cell receptor (beta chain) comes out of a study of blood T cell repertoires in COVID-19. Sequencing used immunoSEQ multiplex PCR; TCRdb keeps in-frame clones, though not all of them. The top ten hold approximately 1.5% of the sample, which has about 430,000 clones, nearly 90% seen once. Germline lookup yields CDR1 MDHEN and CDR2 SYDVKM. V lost 6 bases to trimming and J lost 4 bases, with 12 bases between them. The CDR3 is made up of 13 amino acids. V gene TRBV28 combines with J gene TRBJ1-2, with D tentatively TRBD1 (6 bases). The sequenced sample was PBMCs or T cells enriched from blood (not recorded which). The receptor's source is a woman between 18 and 29 years old who had been exposed to COVID-19. Written as DNA, the CDR3 is TGTGCCAGCAGACCGGGACACATCTATGGCTACACCTTC. Protein sequence: CASRPGHIYGYTF.